The 17 T cell receptor beta chains in this list originate from one sample, sequenced in a study of beta chain features in type 1 diabetes. Sequenced material consisted of expressed TCRB transcripts (all of the isolated RNA was reverse transcribed). Profiling relied on immunoSEQ multiplex PCR, and the TCRdb table lists in-frame clones only, not all of them. This table holds under 450,000 clones, about 15% found once. Sequenced sample: naive CD4+ T cells from blood. These receptors came from a man younger than 45 in good health.

The rearrangement uses TRBV5-1 and TRBJ1-6, with D perhaps matching TRBD1 (6 bases). The V gene's germline CDR1 is SGHRS and CDR2 YFSETQ. The V and J ends lost 0 bases and 7 bases respectively, with 14 bases between them. The CDR3 is 16 residues long. The CDR3, as DNA: TGCGCCAGCAGCTTGGCCTCTGGGACAATGAATTCACCCCTCCACTTT. Amino acids: CASSLASGTMNSPLHF.

The rearrangement uses TRBV15 and TRBJ1-5; 7 bases map to TRBD1. CDR1 and CDR2 (germline): LNHNV, YYDKDF (reference sequence). The ends lost 0 bases at V and 1 base at J; junction bases unmatched: 3. The CDR3 is made up of 16 amino acids. The CDR3 nucleotides read TGTGCCACCAGCAGAGATCAGACAGGGAGCAATCAGCCCCAGCATTTT. This translates into CATSRDQTGSNQPQHF. Variable domain in full (rest from reference TRBV15 and TRBJ1-5): DAMVIQNPRYQVTQFGKPVTLSCSQTLNHNVMYWYQQKSSQAPKLLFHYYDKDFNNEADTPDNFQSRRPNTSFCFLDIRSPGLGDTAMYLCATSRDQTGSNQPQHFGDGTRLSIL.

The V call is TRBV27, the J call TRBJ2-7; 9 nucleotides align to TRBD1. The CDR3 runs to 17 residues. Germline values: CDR1 MNHEY, CDR2 SMNVEV (reference sequence). Trimming removed 5 bases from V and 4 bases from J; junction bases left unmatched: 15. CDR3: CASSPLWPGQGEYEQYV. The CDR3 coding sequence is TGTGCCAGCAGTCCCCTATGGCCGGGACAGGGAGAGTACGAGCAGTACGTC.

The chain couples TRBV19 to TRBJ2-2, with 7 bases matching TRBD1. The junction had 7 bases not matched to a gene; V was cut back by 5 bases and J by 7 bases. Germline V lookup: CDR1 LNHDA, CDR2 SQIVND (reference sequence). There are 14 residues in the CDR3. The CDR3 is CASSSGQVGGELFF. CDR3 DNA sequence: TGTGCCAGTAGTTCTGGACAGGTTGGCGGGGAGCTGTTTTTT.

This clone was picked up a small number of times. The chain uses TRBV11-2 and TRBJ2-4; D is unclear. V was pared by 6 bases and J by 6 bases, with 6 bases between. Germline V lookup: CDR1 SGHAT, CDR2 FQNNGV. The CDR3 is made up of 11 amino acids. The CDR3 DNA reads as TGTGCCAGCAGTAGGGTAAACATTCAGTACTTC. It translates to CASSRVNIQYF.

The chain joins TRBV4-3 to TRBJ2-7; 9 bases are shared with TRBD1. CDR1 is LGHNA and CDR2 is YSLEER in the germline V gene. The ends lost 0 bases at V and 2 bases at J; junction bases unmatched: 5. There are 16 residues in the CDR3. The chain's CDR3 is CASSQDLDRGAYEQYF. The CDR3, as DNA: TGCGCCAGCAGCCAAGATCTAGACAGGGGGGCCTACGAGCAGTACTTC.

This sequence joins TRBV7-2 and TRBJ2-3; 10 nucleotides align to TRBD2. Germline CDR1 reads SGHTA; CDR2 reads FQGNSA. The CDR3 runs to 18 residues. Trimming removed 0 bases from V and 7 bases from J; junction bases left unmatched: 13. The CDR3, as DNA: TGTGCCAGCAGCTTAGCATCAGGGTTCGAAGCGGGAGGGTATACGCAGTATTTT. This translates into CASSLASGFEAGGYTQYF. Variable domain in full (rest from reference TRBV7-2 and TRBJ2-3): GAGVSQSPSNKVTEKGKDVELRCDPISGHTALYWYRQSLGQGLEFLIYFQGNSAPDKSGLPSDRFSAERTGGSVSTLTIQRTQQEDSAVYLCASSLASGFEAGGYTQYFGPGTRLTVL.

This clone has just a few counts. V is TRBV29-1 and J is TRBJ2-7; tentative D call: TRBD2 (5 bases). Trimming pared 2 bases from V and 1 base from J, leaving 15 bases between. Germline assignment: CDR1 SQVTM and CDR2 ANQGSEA. This CDR3 region has 15 residues. This CDR3 reads CSVENEGSGSYEQYF. CDR3 in DNA: TGCAGCGTTGAAAATGAGGGATCGGGGTCCTACGAGCAGTACTTC.

This clone was detected only a few times. The J gene is TRBJ2-2, the V gene TRBV11-3; D unclear. Trimming cost V 0 bases and J 0 bases, with 8 bases left between them. The CDR3 loop spans 16 amino acids. The germline V gene encodes CDR1 SGHNT and CDR2 YENEEA. The DNA for the CDR3 is TGTGCCAGCAGCTTAGACGGCCGTTCGAACACCGGGGAGCTGTTTTTT. Its protein product is CASSLDGRSNTGELFF.

The CDR3 DNA is TGTGCCAGCAGCCCCCAGCGGCGGGGGGCTGTTTGCTCCTACGAGCAGTACGTC. Its translation is CASSPQRRGAVCSYEQYV. The V call is TRBV7-2, the J call TRBJ2-7; 8 bases are shared with TRBD2. This CDR3 has 18 residues. Germline V gives CDR1 SGHTA, CDR2 FQGNSA. V lost 5 bases and J lost 0; bases outside the gene matches: 15.

This clone came up a few times. Other DNA sequences in the same sample also yield this CDR3. The chain carries TRBV10-3 and TRBJ2-7, with a weak D call TRBD1 (5 bases). V shed 7 bases and J shed 1 base, with 11 bases lying between them. The germline CDR1 and CDR2 sequences are ENHRY and SYGVKD. The CDR3 has 13 amino acids. The DNA for the CDR3 is TGTGCCATCACCCAAGGACAATCCTACGAGCAGTACTTC. Its translation is CAITQGQSYEQYF.

CDR3 nucleotides: TGTGCCAGCAGCTTAGGGGATGCCTACAATGAGCAGTTCTTC. Translated: CASSLGDAYNEQFF. The chain couples TRBV7-2 to TRBJ2-1; D unclear. The germline V and J ends were trimmed by 1 base and 2 bases, with 6 bases remaining between them. The CDR3 runs to 14 residues. Germline assignment: CDR1 SGHTA and CDR2 FQGNSA.

This clone was seen only a few times. The chain carries TRBV29-1 and TRBJ1-4; 8 bases map to TRBD1. This CDR3 has 12 amino acids. Trimming cost V 7 bases and J 5 bases; bases outside gene matches: 3. Germline lookup yields CDR1 SQVTM and CDR2 ANQGSEA. CDR3 DNA sequence: TGCAGCGCGGGACAGGTGAATGAAAAACTGTTTTTT. Translation: CSAGQVNEKLFF.

The J gene is TRBJ2-7, the V gene TRBV18; 9 bases agree with TRBD2. CDR1 is KGHSH and CDR2 is LQKENI in the germline V gene. CDR3 size: 15 residues. J lost 3 bases, V lost 1 base, and 4 bases had no gene match. In DNA form, the CDR3 reads TGTGCCAGCTCACCACGTAGCGGGAGTTTCTACGAGCAGTACGTC. The encoded protein is CASSPRSGSFYEQYV.

The genes are TRBV13 and TRBJ1-6; 7 bases fit TRBD1. CDR1 is PRHDT and CDR2 is FYEKMQ in the germline V gene (reference sequence). Trimming took 5 bases from V and 7 from J; bases not matched to a gene: 8. The CDR3 covers 15 residues. DNA for the CDR3: TGTGCCAGCAGCGGGGAGGGGGCTTGGAATTCACCCCTCCACTTT. This codes for CASSGEGAWNSPLHF.

This clone was detected a few times. CDR3 protein: CASSTGTSFGELFF. CDR3 nucleotides: TGCGCCAGCAGCACCGGGACTAGCTTCGGGGAGCTGTTTTTT. The chain uses TRBV5-1 and TRBJ2-2, with 9 bases aligning to TRBD2. The length of the CDR3 is 14 residues. In germline, CDR1 is SGHRS, CDR2 YFSETQ. Trimming cost V 4 bases and J 7 bases; bases outside gene matches: 5.

This clone has more than one count but fewer than ten. V and J are TRBV12-5 and TRBJ2-7, with 9 nucleotides matching TRBD2. The trim removed 4 bases at V and 3 bases at J, leaving 10 bases unmatched. CDR1 and CDR2 from the germline V gene are LGHNT and FRNRAP. The CDR3 contains 16 residues. Here the CDR3 DNA reads TGTGCTAGTGGTTCCACTCTAGCGGGGACAATCTACGAGCAGTACTTC. Amino acids: CASGSTLAGTIYEQYF.